This T cell receptor beta chain was sequenced for a study of blood T cell repertoires in COVID-19. Seattle cases were enrolled at active infection and followed longitudinally. The authors' processing: Using reference gene primer amplification, nucleated cell counts were estimated. The repertoire was sequenced with immunoSEQ multiplex PCR; TCRdb's copy has only in-frame clones and lacks some. V, J and clone size reflect that table, while D and trimming were determined from the DNA. This sample yields 60,000 to 65,000 clones, of which roughly 75% are seen a single time; 12% to 15% belongs to the top ten. Per the germline V gene, CDR1 is LGHDT and CDR2 is YNNKEL (reference sequence). This CDR3 has 15 residues. V was cut by 3 bases and J by 4 bases, with 15 bases left in between.

The sample was peripheral blood. The chain has TRBV3-1 (or the pseudogene TRBV3-2) and TRBJ1-2; the D gene is possibly TRBD1 (6 bases). The TCR sequence derives from a man aged 60 to 69 with COVID-19, enrolled during active disease. Written as DNA, the CDR3 is TGTGCCAGCAGCCACCCTGGCGGGGGCGTCTATGGCTACACCTTC. Its protein product is CASSHPGGGVYGYTF.